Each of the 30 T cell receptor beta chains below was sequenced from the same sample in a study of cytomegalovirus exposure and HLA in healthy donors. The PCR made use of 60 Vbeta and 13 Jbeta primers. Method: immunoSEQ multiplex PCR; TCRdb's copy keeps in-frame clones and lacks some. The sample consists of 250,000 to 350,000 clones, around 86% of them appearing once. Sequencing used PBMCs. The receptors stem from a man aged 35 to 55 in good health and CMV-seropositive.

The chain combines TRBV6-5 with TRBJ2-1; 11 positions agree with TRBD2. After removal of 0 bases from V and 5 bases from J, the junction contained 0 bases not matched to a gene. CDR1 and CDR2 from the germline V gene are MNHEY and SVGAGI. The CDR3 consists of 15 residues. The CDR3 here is CASSYSGLADNEQFF. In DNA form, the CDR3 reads TGTGCCAGCAGTTACTCGGGACTAGCGGACAATGAGCAGTTCTTC.

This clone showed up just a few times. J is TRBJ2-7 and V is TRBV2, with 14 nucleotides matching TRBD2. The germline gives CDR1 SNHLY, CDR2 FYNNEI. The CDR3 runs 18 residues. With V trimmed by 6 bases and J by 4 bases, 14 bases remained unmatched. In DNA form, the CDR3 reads TGTGCCAGCAGACGCCCGGGACTAGCGGGAGCCCTATCGTACGAGCAGTACTTC. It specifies CASRRPGLAGALSYEQYF.

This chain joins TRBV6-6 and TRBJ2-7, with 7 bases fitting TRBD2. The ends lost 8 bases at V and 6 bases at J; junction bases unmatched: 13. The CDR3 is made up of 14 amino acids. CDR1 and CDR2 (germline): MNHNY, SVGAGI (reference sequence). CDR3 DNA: TGTGCCAGCCAGTGGGTTCCTAGCGGCACCGAGCAGTACTTC. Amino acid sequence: CASQWVPSGTEQYF.

This chain's CDR3 is CSVKGQTYEQYF. The CDR3 nucleotides read TGCAGCGTGAAGGGACAGACCTACGAGCAGTACTTC. The genes are TRBV29-1 and TRBJ2-7; 7 bases match TRBD1. This CDR3 spans 12 amino acids. CDR1 SQVTM and CDR2 ANQGSEA come from the germline V gene. V was pared by 6 bases and J by 2 bases, with 4 bases of the junction left unmatched.

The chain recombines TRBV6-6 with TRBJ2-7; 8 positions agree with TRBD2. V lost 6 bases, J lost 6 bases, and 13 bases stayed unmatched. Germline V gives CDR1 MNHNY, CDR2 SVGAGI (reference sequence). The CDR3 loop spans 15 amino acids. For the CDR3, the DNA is TGTGCCAGCAGACCACCGGGACTAGGAACGGGCGAGCAGTACTTC. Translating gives CASRPPGLGTGEQYF.

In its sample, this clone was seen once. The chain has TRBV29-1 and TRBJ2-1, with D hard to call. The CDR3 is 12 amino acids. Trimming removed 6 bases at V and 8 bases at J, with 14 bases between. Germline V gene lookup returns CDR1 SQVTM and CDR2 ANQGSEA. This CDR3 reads CSVSPSSDEQFF. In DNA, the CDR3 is TGCAGCGTGTCCCCATCCAGCGATGAGCAGTTCTTC.

CDR3 region: CASSRSGGGELFF. DNA for the CDR3: TGTGCCAGTAGTCGATCAGGTGGCGGGGAGCTGTTTTTT. The J gene is TRBJ2-2, the V gene TRBV19; no clear D gene. The CDR3 has 13 residues. Trimming took off 5 bases at V and 7 bases at J, with 11 bases between the two ends. CDR1 is LNHDA and CDR2 is SQIVND in the germline V gene (reference sequence).

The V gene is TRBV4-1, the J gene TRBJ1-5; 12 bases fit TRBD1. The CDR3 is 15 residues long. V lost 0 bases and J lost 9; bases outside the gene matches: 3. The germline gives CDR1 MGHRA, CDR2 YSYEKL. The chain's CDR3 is CASSQEGTGGRPQHF. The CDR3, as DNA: TGCGCCAGCAGCCAAGAGGGGACAGGGGGCAGGCCCCAGCATTTT.

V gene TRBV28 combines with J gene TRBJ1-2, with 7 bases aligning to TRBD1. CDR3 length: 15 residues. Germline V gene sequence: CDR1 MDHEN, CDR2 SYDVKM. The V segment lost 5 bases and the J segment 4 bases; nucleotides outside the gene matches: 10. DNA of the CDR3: TGTGCCAGCAGTCTATCAACCGGGACAGTCTATGGCTACACCTTC. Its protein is CASSLSTGTVYGYTF.

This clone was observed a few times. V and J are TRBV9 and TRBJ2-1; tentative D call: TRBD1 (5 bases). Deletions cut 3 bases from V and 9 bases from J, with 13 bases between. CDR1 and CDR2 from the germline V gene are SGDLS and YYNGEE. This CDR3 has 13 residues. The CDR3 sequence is CASSAPWGGEQFF. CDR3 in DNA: TGTGCCAGCAGCGCCCCATGGGGCGGTGAGCAGTTCTTC.

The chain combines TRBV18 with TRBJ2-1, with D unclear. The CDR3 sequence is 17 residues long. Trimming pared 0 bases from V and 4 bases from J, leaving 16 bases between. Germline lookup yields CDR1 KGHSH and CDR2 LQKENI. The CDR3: CASSPPSAEPRYNEQFF. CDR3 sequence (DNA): TGTGCCAGCTCACCACCTTCAGCCGAACCGCGGTACAATGAGCAGTTCTTC. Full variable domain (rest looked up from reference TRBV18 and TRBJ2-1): NAGVMQNPRHLVRRRGQEARLRCSPMKGHSHVYWYRQLPEEGLKFMVYLQKENIIDESGMPKERFSAEFPKEGPSILRIQQVVRGDSAAYFCASSPPSAEPRYNEQFFGPGTRLTVL.

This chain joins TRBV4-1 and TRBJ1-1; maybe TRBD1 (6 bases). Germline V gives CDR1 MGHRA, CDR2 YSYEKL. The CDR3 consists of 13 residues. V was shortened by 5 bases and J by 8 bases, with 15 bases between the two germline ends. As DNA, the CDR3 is TGCGCCAGCAGCTGGGAAGGGGGAGCCGAAGCTTTCTTT. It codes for CASSWEGGAEAFF.

Here the CDR3 DNA reads TGTGCCAGTAGTACCCGGGTGGAGAACACTGAAGCTTTCTTT. Residues: CASSTRVENTEAFF. The chain uses TRBV19 and TRBJ1-1, with D uncertain. CDR1 is LNHDA and CDR2 is SQIVND in the germline V gene (reference sequence). This CDR3 spans 14 amino acids. Trimming took 4 bases from V and 1 from J, leaving 10 bases between them.

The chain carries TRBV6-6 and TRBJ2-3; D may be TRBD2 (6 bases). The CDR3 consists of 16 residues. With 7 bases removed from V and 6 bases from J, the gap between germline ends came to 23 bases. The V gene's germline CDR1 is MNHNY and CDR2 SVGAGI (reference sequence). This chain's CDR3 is CASTQTGAPDEDTQYF. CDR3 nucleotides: TGTGCCAGCACCCAGACGGGAGCCCCGGATGAGGATACGCAGTATTTT.

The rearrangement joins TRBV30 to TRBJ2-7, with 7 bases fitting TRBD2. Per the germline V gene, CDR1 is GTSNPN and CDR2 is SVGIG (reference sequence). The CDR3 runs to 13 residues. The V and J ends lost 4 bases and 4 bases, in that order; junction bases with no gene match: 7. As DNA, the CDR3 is TGTGCCTGGAAAGGGCTAGCGGAATACGAGCAGTACTTC. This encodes CAWKGLAEYEQYF. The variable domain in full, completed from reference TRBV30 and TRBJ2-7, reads SQTIHQWPATLVQPVGSPLSLECTVEGTSNPNLYWYRQAAGRGLQLLFYSVGIGQISSEVPQNLSASRPQDRQFILSSKKLLLSDSGFYLCAWKGLAEYEQYFGPGTRLTVT.

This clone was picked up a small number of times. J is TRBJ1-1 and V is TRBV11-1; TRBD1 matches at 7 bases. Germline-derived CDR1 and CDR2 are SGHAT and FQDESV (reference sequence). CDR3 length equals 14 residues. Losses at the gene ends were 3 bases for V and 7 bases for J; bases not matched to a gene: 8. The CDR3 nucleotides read TGTGCCAGCAGCTTCGGGACAGCGATCAATGAAGCTTTCTTT. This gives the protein CASSFGTAINEAFF.

The CDR3 protein is CASSPRLAGIDNEQFF. CDR3 in DNA: TGTGCCAGCAGCCCGAGACTAGCGGGGATCGACAATGAGCAGTTCTTC. J is TRBJ2-1 and V is TRBV4-2; 11 positions agree with TRBD2. Per the germline V gene, CDR1 is LGHNA and CDR2 is YNFKEQ. This CDR3 has 16 amino acids. Losses at the gene ends were 4 bases for V and 5 bases for J; bases not matched to a gene: 7.

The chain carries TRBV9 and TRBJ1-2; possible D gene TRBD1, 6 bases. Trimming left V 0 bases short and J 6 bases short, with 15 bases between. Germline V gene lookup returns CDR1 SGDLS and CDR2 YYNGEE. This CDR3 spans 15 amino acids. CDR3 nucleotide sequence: TGTGCCAGCAGCGTAGACCTCCGGGGGGCGCATGGCTACACCTTC. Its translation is CASSVDLRGAHGYTF.

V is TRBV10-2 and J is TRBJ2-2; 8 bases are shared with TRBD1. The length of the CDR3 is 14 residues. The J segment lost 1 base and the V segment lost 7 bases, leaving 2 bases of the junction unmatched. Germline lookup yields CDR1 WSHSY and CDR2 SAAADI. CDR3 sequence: CASTTGVNTGELFF. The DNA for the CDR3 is TGCGCCAGCACGACAGGGGTGAACACCGGGGAGCTGTTTTTT.

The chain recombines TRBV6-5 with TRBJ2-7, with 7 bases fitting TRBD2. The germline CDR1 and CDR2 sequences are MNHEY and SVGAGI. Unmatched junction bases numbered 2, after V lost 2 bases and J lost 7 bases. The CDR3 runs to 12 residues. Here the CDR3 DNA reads TGTGCCAGCAGTTACCCCGGGGGGGAGCAGTACTTC. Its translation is CASSYPGGEQYF.

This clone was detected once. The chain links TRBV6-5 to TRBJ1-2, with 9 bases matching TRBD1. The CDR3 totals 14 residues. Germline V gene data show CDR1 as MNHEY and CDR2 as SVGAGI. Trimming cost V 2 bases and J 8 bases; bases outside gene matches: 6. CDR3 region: CASSYGGQGRGYTF. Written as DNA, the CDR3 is TGTGCCAGCAGTTACGGTGGACAGGGGAGAGGCTACACCTTC.

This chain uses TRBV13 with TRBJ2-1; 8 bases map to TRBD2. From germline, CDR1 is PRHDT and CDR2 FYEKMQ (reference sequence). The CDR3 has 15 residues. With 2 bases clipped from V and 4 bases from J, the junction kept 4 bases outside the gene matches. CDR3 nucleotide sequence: TGTGCCAGCAGCTTATTCGTAGCGGGATACAATGAGCAGTTCTTC. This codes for CASSLFVAGYNEQFF.

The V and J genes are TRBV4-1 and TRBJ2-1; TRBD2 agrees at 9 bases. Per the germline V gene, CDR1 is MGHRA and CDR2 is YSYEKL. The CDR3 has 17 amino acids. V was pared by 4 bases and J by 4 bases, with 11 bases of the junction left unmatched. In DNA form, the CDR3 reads TGCGCCAGCAGCCTGGGACTAGCAAGCAGACTATACAATGAGCAGTTCTTC. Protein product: CASSLGLASRLYNEQFF.

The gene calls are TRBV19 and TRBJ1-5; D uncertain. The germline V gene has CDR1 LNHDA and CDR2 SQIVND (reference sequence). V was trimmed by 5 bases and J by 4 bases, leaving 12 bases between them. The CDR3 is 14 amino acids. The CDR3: CASSQRSDNQPQHF. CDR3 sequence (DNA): TGTGCCAGTAGTCAACGGTCTGATAATCAGCCCCAGCATTTT.

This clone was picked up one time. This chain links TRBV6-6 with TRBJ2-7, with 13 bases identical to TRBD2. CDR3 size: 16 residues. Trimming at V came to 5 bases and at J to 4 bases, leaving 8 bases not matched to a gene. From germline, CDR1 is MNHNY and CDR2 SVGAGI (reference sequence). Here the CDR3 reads CASSGGTSGTNYEQYF. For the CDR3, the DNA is TGTGCCAGCAGTGGCGGGACTAGCGGGACGAATTACGAGCAGTACTTC.

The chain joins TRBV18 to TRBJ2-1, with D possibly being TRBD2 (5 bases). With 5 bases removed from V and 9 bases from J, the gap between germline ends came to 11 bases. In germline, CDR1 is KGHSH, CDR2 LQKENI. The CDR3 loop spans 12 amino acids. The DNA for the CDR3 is TGTGCCAGCTCAACCGGTAGCGCTGAGCAGTTCTTC. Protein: CASSTGSAEQFF.

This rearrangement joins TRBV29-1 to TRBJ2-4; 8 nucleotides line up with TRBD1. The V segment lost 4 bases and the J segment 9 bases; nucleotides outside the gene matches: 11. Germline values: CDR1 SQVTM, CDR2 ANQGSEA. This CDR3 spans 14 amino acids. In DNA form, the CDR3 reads TGCAGCGTTGGTGGACAGGGATTATCAAGCATTCAGTACTTC. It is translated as CSVGGQGLSSIQYF.

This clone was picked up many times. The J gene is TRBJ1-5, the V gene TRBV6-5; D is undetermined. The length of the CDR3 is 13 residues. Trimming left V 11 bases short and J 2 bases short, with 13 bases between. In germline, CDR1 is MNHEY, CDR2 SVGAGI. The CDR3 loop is CAGAGFGNQPQHF. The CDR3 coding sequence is TGTGCCGGCGCCGGGTTCGGCAATCAGCCCCAGCATTTT.

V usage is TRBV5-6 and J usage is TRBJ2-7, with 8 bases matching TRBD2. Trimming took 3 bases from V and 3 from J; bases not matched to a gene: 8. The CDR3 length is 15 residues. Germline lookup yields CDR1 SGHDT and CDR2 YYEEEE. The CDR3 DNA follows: TGTGCCAGCAGCTGGGGCCGGCTAGCGGGCTACGAGCAGTACTTC. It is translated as CASSWGRLAGYEQYF.

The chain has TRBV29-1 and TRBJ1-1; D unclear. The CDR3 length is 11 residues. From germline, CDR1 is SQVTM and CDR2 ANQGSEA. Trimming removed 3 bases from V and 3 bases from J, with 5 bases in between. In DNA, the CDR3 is TGCAGCGTTGATAGCTACACTGAAGCTTTCTTT. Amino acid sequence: CSVDSYTEAFF.